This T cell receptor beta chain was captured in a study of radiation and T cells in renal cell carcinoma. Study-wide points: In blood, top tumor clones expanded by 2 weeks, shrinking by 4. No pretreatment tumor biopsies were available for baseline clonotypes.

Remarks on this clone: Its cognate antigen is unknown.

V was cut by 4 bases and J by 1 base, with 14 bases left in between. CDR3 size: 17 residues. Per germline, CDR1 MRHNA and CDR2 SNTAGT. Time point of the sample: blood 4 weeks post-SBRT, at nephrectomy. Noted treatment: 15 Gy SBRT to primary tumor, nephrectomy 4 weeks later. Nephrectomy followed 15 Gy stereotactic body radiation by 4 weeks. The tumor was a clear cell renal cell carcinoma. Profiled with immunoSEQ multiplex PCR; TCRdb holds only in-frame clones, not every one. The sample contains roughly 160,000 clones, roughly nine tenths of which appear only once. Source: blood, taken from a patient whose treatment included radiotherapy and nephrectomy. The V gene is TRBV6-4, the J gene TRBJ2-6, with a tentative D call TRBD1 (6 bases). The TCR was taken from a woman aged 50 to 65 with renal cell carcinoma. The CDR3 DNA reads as TGTGCCAGCAGTGTTCAGGGGATCTTTTCTGGGGCCAACGTCCTGACTTTC. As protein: CASSVQGIFSGANVLTF.